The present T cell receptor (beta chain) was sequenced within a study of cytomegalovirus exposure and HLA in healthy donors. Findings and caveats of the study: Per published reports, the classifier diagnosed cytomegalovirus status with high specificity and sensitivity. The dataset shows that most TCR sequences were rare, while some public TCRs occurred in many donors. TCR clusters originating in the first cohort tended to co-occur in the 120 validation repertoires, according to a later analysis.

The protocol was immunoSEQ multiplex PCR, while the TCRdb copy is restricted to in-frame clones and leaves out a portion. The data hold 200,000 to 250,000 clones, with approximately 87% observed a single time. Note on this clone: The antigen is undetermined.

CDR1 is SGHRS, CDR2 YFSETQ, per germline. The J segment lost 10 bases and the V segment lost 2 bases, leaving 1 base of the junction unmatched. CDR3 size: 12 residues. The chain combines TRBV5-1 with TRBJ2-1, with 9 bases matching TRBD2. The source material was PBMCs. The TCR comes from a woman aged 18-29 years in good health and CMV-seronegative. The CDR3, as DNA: TGCGCCAGCAGCTTTAGCGGGGGAGAGCAGTTCTTC. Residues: CASSFSGGEQFF.